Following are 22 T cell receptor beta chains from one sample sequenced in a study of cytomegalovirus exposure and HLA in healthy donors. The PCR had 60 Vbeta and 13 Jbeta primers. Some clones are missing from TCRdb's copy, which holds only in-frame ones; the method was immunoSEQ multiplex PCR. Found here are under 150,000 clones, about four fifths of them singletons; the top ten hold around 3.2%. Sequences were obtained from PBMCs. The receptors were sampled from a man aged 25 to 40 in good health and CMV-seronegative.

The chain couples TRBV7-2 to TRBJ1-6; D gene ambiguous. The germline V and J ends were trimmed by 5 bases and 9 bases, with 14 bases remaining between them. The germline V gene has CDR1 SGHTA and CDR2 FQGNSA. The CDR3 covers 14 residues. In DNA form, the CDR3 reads TGTGCCAGCAGCCCGCTCGGGGTGAGTTCACCCCTCCACTTT. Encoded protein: CASSPLGVSSPLHF.

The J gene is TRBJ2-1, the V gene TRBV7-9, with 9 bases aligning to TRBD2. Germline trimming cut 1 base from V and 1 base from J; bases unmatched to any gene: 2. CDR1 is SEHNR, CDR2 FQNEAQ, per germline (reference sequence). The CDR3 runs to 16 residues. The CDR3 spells CASSLGSGRSYNEQFF. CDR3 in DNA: TGTGCCAGCAGCTTAGGTAGCGGGAGATCCTACAATGAGCAGTTCTTC.

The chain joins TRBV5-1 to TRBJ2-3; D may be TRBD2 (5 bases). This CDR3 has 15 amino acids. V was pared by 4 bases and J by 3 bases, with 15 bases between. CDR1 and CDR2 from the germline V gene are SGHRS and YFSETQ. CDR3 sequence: CASSPGSSKTDTQYF. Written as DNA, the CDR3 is TGCGCCAGCAGCCCAGGCTCTAGCAAGACAGATACGCAGTATTTT.

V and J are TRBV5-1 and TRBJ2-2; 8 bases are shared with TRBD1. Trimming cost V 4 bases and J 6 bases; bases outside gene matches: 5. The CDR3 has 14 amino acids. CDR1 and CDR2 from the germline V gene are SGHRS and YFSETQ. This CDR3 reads CASSADRDPGELFF. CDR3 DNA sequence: TGCGCCAGCAGCGCGGACAGGGATCCCGGGGAGCTGTTTTTT. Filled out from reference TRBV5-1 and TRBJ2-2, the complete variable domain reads KAGVTQTPRYLIKTRGQQVTLSCSPISGHRSVSWYQQTPGQGLQFLFEYFSETQRNKGNFPGRFSGRQFSNSRSEMNVSTLELGDSALYLCASSADRDPGELFFGEGSRLTVL.

The CDR3 spells CASSPTGIEAFF. For the CDR3, the DNA is TGTGCCAGCAGTCCGACAGGGATTGAAGCTTTCTTT. V and J are TRBV6-6 and TRBJ1-1; the match to TRBD1 covers 7 bases. The CDR3 totals 12 residues. The trim removed 5 bases at V and 7 bases at J, leaving 4 bases unmatched. CDR1 and CDR2 from the germline V gene are MNHNY and SVGAGI (reference sequence).

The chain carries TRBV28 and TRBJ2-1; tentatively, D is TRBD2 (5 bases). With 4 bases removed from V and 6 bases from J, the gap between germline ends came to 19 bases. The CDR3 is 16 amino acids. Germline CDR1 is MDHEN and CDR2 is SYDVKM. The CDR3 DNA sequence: TGTGCCAGCAGTTCATGGGCTCGACATGGGAGCAATGAGCAGTTCTTC. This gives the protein CASSSWARHGSNEQFF.

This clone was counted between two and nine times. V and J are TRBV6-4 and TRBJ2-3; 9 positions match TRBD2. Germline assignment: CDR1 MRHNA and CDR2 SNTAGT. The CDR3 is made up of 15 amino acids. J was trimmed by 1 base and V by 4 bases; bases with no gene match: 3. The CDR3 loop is CASSGVAGGTDTQYF. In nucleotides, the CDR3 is TGTGCCAGCAGTGGGGTAGCGGGGGGCACAGATACGCAGTATTTT.

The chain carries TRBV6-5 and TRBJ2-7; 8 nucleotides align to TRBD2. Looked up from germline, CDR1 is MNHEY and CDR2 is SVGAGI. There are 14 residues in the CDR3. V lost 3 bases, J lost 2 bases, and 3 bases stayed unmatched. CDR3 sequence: CASSYLGGAYEQYF. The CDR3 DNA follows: TGTGCCAGCAGTTATCTCGGGGGGGCCTACGAGCAGTACTTC.

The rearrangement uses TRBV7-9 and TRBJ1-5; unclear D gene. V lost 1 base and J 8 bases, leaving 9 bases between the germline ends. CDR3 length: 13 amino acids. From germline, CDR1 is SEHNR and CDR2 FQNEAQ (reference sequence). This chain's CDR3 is CASSLGGMEPQHF. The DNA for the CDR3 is TGTGCCAGCAGCTTAGGAGGTATGGAGCCCCAGCATTTT. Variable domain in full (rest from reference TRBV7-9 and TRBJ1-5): DTGVSQNPRHKITKRGQNVTFRCDPISEHNRLYWYRQTLGQGPEFLTYFQNEAQLEKSRLLSDRFSAERPKGSFSTLEIQRTEQGDSAMYLCASSLGGMEPQHFGDGTRLSIL.

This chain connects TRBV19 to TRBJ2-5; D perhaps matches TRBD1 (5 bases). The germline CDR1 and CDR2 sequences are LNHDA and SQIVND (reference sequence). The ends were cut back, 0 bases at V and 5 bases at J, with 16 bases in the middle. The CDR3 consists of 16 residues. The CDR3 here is CASSIDEDILEETQYF. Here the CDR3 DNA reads TGTGCCAGTAGTATAGATGAGGACATCCTTGAGGAGACCCAGTACTTC.

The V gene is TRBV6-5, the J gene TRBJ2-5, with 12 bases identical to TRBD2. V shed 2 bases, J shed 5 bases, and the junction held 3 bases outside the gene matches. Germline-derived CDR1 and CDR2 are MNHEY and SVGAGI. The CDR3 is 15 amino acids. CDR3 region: CASSYGLAGRETQYF. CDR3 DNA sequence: TGTGCCAGCAGTTACGGACTAGCGGGGAGGGAGACCCAGTACTTC.

The CDR3 DNA reads TGTGCCAGCAGCGTGGCCGGGACAGGGAGGTGGGACACCGGGGAGCTGTTTTTT. It translates to CASSVAGTGRWDTGELFF. The chain has TRBV9 and TRBJ2-2; 9 nucleotides line up with TRBD1. The V and J ends lost 2 bases and 3 bases, in that order; junction bases with no gene match: 11. The germline V gene has CDR1 SGDLS and CDR2 YYNGEE. The CDR3 totals 18 residues.

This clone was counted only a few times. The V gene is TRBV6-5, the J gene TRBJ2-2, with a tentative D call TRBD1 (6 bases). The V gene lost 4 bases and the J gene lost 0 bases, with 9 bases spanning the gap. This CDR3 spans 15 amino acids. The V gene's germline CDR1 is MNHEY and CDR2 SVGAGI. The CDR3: CASSWTVTNTGELFF. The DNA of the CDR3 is TGTGCCAGCAGTTGGACAGTAACGAACACCGGGGAGCTGTTTTTT.

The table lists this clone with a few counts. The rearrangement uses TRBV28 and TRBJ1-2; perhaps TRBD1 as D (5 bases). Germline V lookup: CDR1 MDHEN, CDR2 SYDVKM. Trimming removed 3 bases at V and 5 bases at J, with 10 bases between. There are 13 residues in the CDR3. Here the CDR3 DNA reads TGTGCCAGCAGTTTGACAGACCAATATGGCTACACCTTC. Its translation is CASSLTDQYGYTF.

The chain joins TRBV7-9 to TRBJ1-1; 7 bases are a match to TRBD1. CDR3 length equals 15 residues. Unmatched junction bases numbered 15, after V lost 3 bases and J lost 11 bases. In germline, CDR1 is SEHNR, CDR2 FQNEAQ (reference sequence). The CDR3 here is CASSLGRDRSSWAFF. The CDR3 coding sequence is TGTGCCAGCAGCTTGGGTCGGGACAGATCTTCTTGGGCTTTCTTT.

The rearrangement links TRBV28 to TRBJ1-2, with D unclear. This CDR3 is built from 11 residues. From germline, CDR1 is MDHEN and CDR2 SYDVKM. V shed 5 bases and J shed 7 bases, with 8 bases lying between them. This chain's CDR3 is CASSGLVGYTF. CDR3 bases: TGTGCCAGCAGTGGACTCGTTGGCTACACCTTC.

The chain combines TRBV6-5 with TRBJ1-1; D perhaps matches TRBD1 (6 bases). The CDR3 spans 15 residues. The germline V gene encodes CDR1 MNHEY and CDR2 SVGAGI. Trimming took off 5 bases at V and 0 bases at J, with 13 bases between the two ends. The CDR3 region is CASSLRGAVNTEAFF. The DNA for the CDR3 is TGTGCCAGCAGTCTCCGGGGGGCTGTGAACACTGAAGCTTTCTTT.

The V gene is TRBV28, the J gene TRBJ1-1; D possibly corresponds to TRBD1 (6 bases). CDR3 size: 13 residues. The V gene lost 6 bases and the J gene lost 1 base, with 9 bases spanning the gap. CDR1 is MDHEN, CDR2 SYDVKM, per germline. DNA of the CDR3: TGTGCCAGCAGGATGGACAGGAACACTGAAGCTTTCTTT. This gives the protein CASRMDRNTEAFF.

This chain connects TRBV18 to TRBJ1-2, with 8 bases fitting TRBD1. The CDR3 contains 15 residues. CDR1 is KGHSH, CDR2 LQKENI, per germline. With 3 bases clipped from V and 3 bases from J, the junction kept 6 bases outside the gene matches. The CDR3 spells CASSPSQGADYGYTF. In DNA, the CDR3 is TGTGCCAGCTCACCGTCCCAGGGGGCAGACTATGGCTACACCTTC. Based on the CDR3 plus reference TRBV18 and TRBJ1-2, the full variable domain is NAGVMQNPRHLVRRRGQEARLRCSPMKGHSHVYWYRQLPEEGLKFMVYLQKENIIDESGMPKERFSAEFPKEGPSILRIQQVVRGDSAAYFCASSPSQGADYGYTFGSGTRLTVV.

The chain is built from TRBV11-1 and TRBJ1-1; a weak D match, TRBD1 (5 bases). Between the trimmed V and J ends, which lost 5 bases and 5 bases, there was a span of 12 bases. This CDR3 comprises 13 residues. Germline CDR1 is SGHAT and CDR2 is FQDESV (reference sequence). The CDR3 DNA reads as TGTGCCAGCAGCACAGTACAGGATACTGAAGCTTTCTTT. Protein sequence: CASSTVQDTEAFF. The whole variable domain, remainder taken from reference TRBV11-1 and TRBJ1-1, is EAEVAQSPRYKITEKSQAVAFWCDPISGHATLYWYRQILGQGPELLVQFQDESVVDDSQLPKDRFSAERLKGVDSTLKIQPAELGDSAMYLCASSTVQDTEAFFGQGTRLTVV.

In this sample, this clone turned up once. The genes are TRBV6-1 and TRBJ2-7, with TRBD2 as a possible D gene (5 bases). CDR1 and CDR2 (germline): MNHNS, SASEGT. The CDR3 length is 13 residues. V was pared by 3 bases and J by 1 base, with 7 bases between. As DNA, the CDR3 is TGTGCCAGCAGTGAGGGGAGTTCCTACGAGCAGTACTTC. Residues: CASSEGSSYEQYF.

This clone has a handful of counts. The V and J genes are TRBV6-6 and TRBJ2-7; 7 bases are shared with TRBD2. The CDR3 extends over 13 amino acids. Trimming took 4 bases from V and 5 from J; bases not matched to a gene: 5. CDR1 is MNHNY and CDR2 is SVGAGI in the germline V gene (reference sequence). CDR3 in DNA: TGTGCCAGCAGTTCCTGGGGGGGGGACGAGCAGTACTTC. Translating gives CASSSWGGDEQYF.